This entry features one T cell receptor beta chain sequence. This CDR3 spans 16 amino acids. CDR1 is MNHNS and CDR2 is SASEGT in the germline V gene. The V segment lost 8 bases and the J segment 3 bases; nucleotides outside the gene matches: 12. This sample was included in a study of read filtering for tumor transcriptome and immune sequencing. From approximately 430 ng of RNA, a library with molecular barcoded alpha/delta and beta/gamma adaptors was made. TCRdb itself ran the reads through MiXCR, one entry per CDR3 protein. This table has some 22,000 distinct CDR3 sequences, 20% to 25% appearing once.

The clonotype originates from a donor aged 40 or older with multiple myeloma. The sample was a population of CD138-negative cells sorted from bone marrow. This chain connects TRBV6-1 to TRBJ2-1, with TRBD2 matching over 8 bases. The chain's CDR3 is CASASPVSGIYNEQFF. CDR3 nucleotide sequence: TGTGCCAGCGCGTCCCCAGTTAGCGGGATCTACAATGAGCAGTTCTTC.